This T cell receptor beta chain comes out of a study of shared T cell receptors in the human thymus. Germline V CDR1 and CDR2: SGDLS, YYNGEE. The CDR3 runs to 16 residues. V was clipped by 1 base and J by 9 bases, with 20 bases between them. Using immunoSEQ multiplex PCR, the repertoire was profiled, and TCRdb retains in-frame clones only, with some absent. The sample holds approximately 760,000 clones, 80% to 90% seen once. These data also formed part of another study, on human thymus T cells. As that report states: What appeared biased in thymic and blood repertoires was the usage of V and J genes.

Sequencing was carried out using thymocytes. The sequence came from a girl younger than two with a congenital heart defect. The chain carries TRBV9 and TRBJ2-1; tentative D call: TRBD1 (6 bases). CDR3 region: CASSVRGSGSESEQFF. For the CDR3, the DNA is TGTGCCAGCAGCGTAAGGGGGTCGGGATCGGAAAGTGAGCAGTTCTTC. Combining the CDR3 with reference TRBV9 and TRBJ2-1 gives the whole variable domain DSGVTQTPKHLITATGQRVTLRCSPRSGDLSVYWYQQSLDQGLQFLIQYYNGEERAKGNILERFSAQQFPDLHSELNLSSLELGDSALYFCASSVRGSGSESEQFFGPGTRLTVL.